These T cell receptor beta chains were read from a single sample in a study of cytomegalovirus exposure and HLA in healthy donors. Using immunoSEQ multiplex PCR, the repertoire was profiled, and TCRdb retains in-frame clones only, with some absent. The table lists over 100,000 clones. Sequenced: PBMCs. Receptor source: a woman between 40 and 50 years old in good health and CMV-seropositive. The CDR3 runs from the conserved cysteine through the conserved F or W. The order of the fields is V gene, D gene, J gene, CDR3 protein, CDR3 DNA. D genes are given only for firm matches.

v_gene: TRBV11-2
d_gene: NA
j_gene: TRBJ1-2
CDR3aa: CASSLAGTAHYGYTF
CDR3nt: TGTGCCAGCAGCTTAGCGGGGACTGCTCACTATGGCTACACCTTC

v_gene: TRBV30
d_gene: NA
j_gene: TRBJ2-2
CDR3aa: CAWSPGGTGELFF
CDR3nt: TGTGCATGGAGTCCAGGGGGGACCGGGGAGCTGTTTTTT

v_gene: TRBV28
d_gene: TRBD1
j_gene: TRBJ1-5
CDR3aa: CASSLGQAMGNQPQHF
CDR3nt: TGTGCCAGCAGCCTCGGACAGGCCATGGGCAATCAGCCCCAGCATTTT

v_gene: TRBV2
d_gene: NA
j_gene: TRBJ2-7
CDR3aa: CASTTWSENSYEQYF
CDR3nt: TGTGCCAGCACCACATGGTCAGAAAACTCCTACGAGCAGTACTTC

v_gene: TRBV7-2
d_gene: NA
j_gene: TRBJ1-3
CDR3aa: CASSSRARLDTIYF
CDR3nt: TGTGCCAGCAGCTCCAGGGCGCGGTTGGACACCATATATTTT

v_gene: TRBV7-9
d_gene: TRBD2
j_gene: TRBJ2-3
CDR3aa: CATRTSTSPDTQYF
CDR3nt: TGTGCGACTAGGACTAGCACAAGCCCAGATACGCAGTATTTT

v_gene: TRBV7-8
d_gene: NA
j_gene: TRBJ1-5
CDR3aa: CASSQPTGSDQPQHF
CDR3nt: TGTGCCAGCAGCCAACCTACAGGGAGCGATCAGCCCCAGCATTTT

v_gene: TRBV11-2
d_gene: NA
j_gene: TRBJ2-1
CDR3aa: CASSLEVGANEQFF
CDR3nt: TGTGCCAGCAGCTTAGAGGTGGGGGCCAATGAGCAGTTCTTC

v_gene: TRBV11-3
d_gene: NA
j_gene: TRBJ2-5
CDR3aa: CASSVGTGETQYF
CDR3nt: TGTGCCAGCAGCGTCGGAACAGGGGAGACCCAGTACTTC

v_gene: TRBV19
d_gene: NA
j_gene: TRBJ2-3
CDR3aa: CASSIGGGVTDTQYF
CDR3nt: TGTGCCAGTAGTATTGGGGGCGGAGTCACAGATACGCAGTATTTT

v_gene: TRBV27
d_gene: NA
j_gene: TRBJ2-7
CDR3aa: CASSFLTGITYEQYF
CDR3nt: TGTGCCAGCAGTTTCCTGACAGGAATTACCTACGAGCAGTACTTC

v_gene: TRBV19
d_gene: TRBD2
j_gene: TRBJ2-1
CDR3aa: CASSIGPSGTSGAYDEQFF
CDR3nt: TGTGCCAGTAGTATCGGCCCCTCCGGGACTAGCGGGGCCTACGATGAGCAGTTCTTC

v_gene: TRBV27
d_gene: TRBD1
j_gene: TRBJ2-6
CDR3aa: CASSWTGFGANVLTF
CDR3nt: TGTGCCAGCAGCTGGACAGGGTTCGGGGCCAACGTCCTGACTTTC

v_gene: TRBV27
d_gene: NA
j_gene: TRBJ1-5
CDR3aa: CASSLGQGRFQPQHF
CDR3nt: TGTGCCAGCAGTTTAGGGCAGGGGCGATTTCAGCCCCAGCATTTT

v_gene: TRBV6-5
d_gene: TRBD1
j_gene: TRBJ1-6
CDR3aa: CASRAGTGGSPLHF
CDR3nt: TGTGCCAGCAGAGCCGGGACAGGGGGCTCACCCCTCCACTTT

v_gene: TRBV19
d_gene: TRBD1
j_gene: TRBJ2-1
CDR3aa: CASRKTGANNEQFF
CDR3nt: TGTGCCAGTAGAAAGACAGGGGCGAACAATGAGCAGTTCTTC